Presented here are 9 T cell receptor beta chains from one specimen sequenced in a study of T cell clonotyping in hematopoietic cell transplantation. Sequencing used immunoSEQ multiplex PCR; TCRdb keeps in-frame clones, though not all of them. Of about 16,000 clones listed, 85% to 95% were seen once; the top ten hold under 2%. Time point described: recipient sample about 28 days before transplant, after cytoreduction. The sample in question was peripheral blood mononuclear cells, obtained before stem cell transplant. The receptors were sampled from a man aged 18 to 30 with biphenotypic leukemia. Some clones in this sample may be carry-over from other donors' samples.

This clone has only one observation. The chain links TRBV28 to TRBJ1-3; D is undetermined. Germline loops: CDR1 MDHEN, CDR2 SYDVKM. V was shortened by 2 bases and J by 4 bases, with 15 bases between the two germline ends. The CDR3 is made up of 16 amino acids. CDR3 protein: CASSLGPRVEGNTIYF. CDR3 in DNA: TGTGCCAGCAGTTTAGGTCCCCGGGTTGAAGGAAACACCATATATTTT.

This chain joins TRBV7-8 and TRBJ1-5; weak D call: TRBD1 (6 bases). From germline, CDR1 is SGHVS and CDR2 FQNEAQ. The CDR3 is 16 amino acids. V lost 1 base, J lost 2 bases, and 12 bases lay in between. CDR3 region: CASSLGGAGGNQPQHF. The CDR3 DNA follows: TGTGCCAGCAGCTTAGGGGGGGCTGGGGGCAATCAGCCCCAGCATTTT.

The rearrangement links TRBV25-1 to TRBJ2-2; D gene unclear. The germline V gene encodes CDR1 MGHDK and CDR2 SYGVNS. The CDR3 extends over 13 amino acids. V was pared by 2 bases and J by 6 bases, with 7 bases between. The CDR3, as DNA: TGTGCCAGCAGTGAACAGGATTCCGGGGAGCTGTTTTTT. Protein product: CASSEQDSGELFF.

The chain combines TRBV6-5 with TRBJ1-5; D gene unclear. The germline V gene has CDR1 MNHEY and CDR2 SVGAGI. The V end was cut by 3 bases, the J end by 1 base, with 10 bases between. The CDR3 sequence is 15 residues long. CDR3 coding DNA: TGTGCCAGCAGTTATACCGGATCAAGCAATCAGCCCCAGCATTTT. Translated, it gives CASSYTGSSNQPQHF.

V usage is TRBV5-1 and J usage is TRBJ2-5; D not certain. The CDR3 is 14 amino acids. Germline CDR1 and CDR2: SGHRS and YFSETQ. V lost 2 bases, J lost 2 bases, and 10 bases lay in between. The CDR3, as DNA: TGCGCCAGCAGCTTTCCCCCAGGTCAAGAGACCCAGTACTTC. It specifies CASSFPPGQETQYF.

Only one count was recorded for this clone. The chain couples TRBV4-3 to TRBJ2-7; D perhaps matches TRBD1 (5 bases). The germline CDR1 and CDR2 sequences are LGHNA and YSLEER. The length of the CDR3 is 16 residues. V was clipped by 3 bases and J by 5 bases, with 20 bases between them. The CDR3 here is CASSQSIPRVGDEQYF. CDR3 nucleotides: TGCGCCAGCAGCCAGTCGATCCCCAGGGTGGGCGACGAGCAGTACTTC.

This chain connects TRBV19 to TRBJ1-6; D is ambiguous. Trimming pared 11 bases from V and 5 bases from J, leaving 13 bases between. Germline CDR1 and CDR2: LNHDA and SQIVND (reference sequence). This CDR3 is 13 amino acids long. The CDR3 nucleotides are TGTGCCTGCAAGTGGGGAGATAATTCACCCCTCCACTTT. It specifies CACKWGDNSPLHF.

This clone is a singleton in its sample. The V call is TRBV9, the J call TRBJ2-2; weak D call: TRBD2 (5 bases). From germline, CDR1 is SGDLS and CDR2 YYNGEE. V gave up 4 bases and J gave up 8 bases, with 12 bases separating them. This CDR3 region has 13 residues. The CDR3 is CASSIRTEGELFF. The CDR3 bases are TGTGCCAGCAGCATCAGGACTGAAGGGGAGCTGTTTTTT.

This clone was picked up one time. V and J are TRBV6-5 and TRBJ2-3; D is ambiguous. The V gene lost 0 bases and the J gene lost 2 bases, with 9 bases spanning the gap. Germline values: CDR1 MNHEY, CDR2 SVGAGI. The CDR3 consists of 15 residues. The CDR3 DNA is TGTGCCAGCAGTTACTCGCGGCAGATCACAGATACGCAGTATTTT. Translating it yields CASSYSRQITDTQYF.